In this sample, the clone carrying this T cell receptor beta chain turned up many times. Antigen unknown. Unique molecular identifiers were used in preparing the TCRbeta library. MiXCR, applied by TCRdb to the PCR reads, yields one record per CDR3 protein. The sample contains roughly 70,000 distinct CDR3 sequences, roughly 5.2% of which appear only once. This entry is derived from a study of T-cell reconstitution after alpha-beta-depleted transplantation in children. The V and J ends lost 1 base and 1 base, in that order; junction bases with no gene match: 3. Germline values: CDR1 SGHVS, CDR2 FQNEAQ. The CDR3 has 16 amino acids. General study points: Expanded graft clones numbering several hundred reportedly gave rise to alpha-beta T cells about two months after transplant. Surviving recipient cells, namely T cells and thymic progenitors, were the source of high day-60 TCRbeta diversity in some patients. The authors attributed T-cell counts and diversity one year after transplant mostly to newly produced T cells.

The chain uses TRBV7-8 and TRBJ2-4; 8 bases match TRBD2. This TCR derives from a boy under two years old who had a stem cell transplant for acute myeloid leukemia, so the T cells may come from the graft donor. Sample: PBMCs, mostly from graft donor cells, taken 180 days after TCRalphabeta/CD19-depleted stem cell transplant. CDR3 in DNA: TGTGCCAGCAGCTTAGGCGGGGGGCAGGCCAAAAACATTCAGTACTTC. Amino acid sequence: CASSLGGGQAKNIQYF.